Included here is one T cell receptor (beta chain) sequence, with context. No antigen is known for it. This specimen belongs to a study of cytotoxic CD8 clonotypes in ibrutinib-treated CLL. Study-level background: The group held about 11 relapsed/refractory and roughly 14 treatment-naive patients, with 17 IGHV unmutated.

Study outcomes and limitations: Baseline clonality, higher than in age-matched healthy donors, tracked circulating CD8+ T-cell counts.

The assay was immunoSEQ multiplex PCR, and TCRdb's table has in-frame clones only and misses some. The table has 90,000 to 150,000 clones, approximately 56% seen once; the top ten hold 37%. The CDR3 sequence is 13 residues long. CDR1 is MNHEY and CDR2 is SVGAGI in the germline V gene. Trimming shortened V by 4 bases and J by 5 bases, and 11 bases separated the two germline ends. The TCR was taken from a human donor with chronic lymphocytic leukemia. This specimen consisted of PBMCs, obtained after 24 months of ibrutinib treatment. This rearrangement joins TRBV6-5 to TRBJ2-5; D remains ambiguous. CDR3 region: CASSFSGYETQYF. The CDR3 DNA reads TGTGCCAGCAGTTTCAGTGGGTATGAGACCCAGTACTTC.